This T cell receptor beta chain was sequenced for a study of cytomegalovirus exposure and HLA in healthy donors. The PCR made use of 60 Vbeta and 13 Jbeta primers. This table comes from immunoSEQ multiplex PCR, and its TCRdb copy is limited to in-frame clones, with some not included. The sample features about 160,000 clones, with around 1.7% in its top ten. The CDR3 covers 12 residues. CDR1 and CDR2 from the germline V gene are SNHLY and FYNNEI. V lost 7 bases to trimming and J lost 8 bases, with 14 bases between them. The receptor was isolated from a woman in her fifties or sixties in good health and CMV-seronegative. The specimen sequenced was PBMCs. The chain joins TRBV2 to TRBJ1-2; tentatively, D is TRBD1 (5 bases). The CDR3: CASTGGGEGYTF. CDR3 bases: TGTGCCAGCACCGGGGGGGGAGAAGGCTACACCTTC. Together with reference TRBV2 and TRBJ1-2, the CDR3 gives the full variable domain: EPEVTQTPSHQVTQMGQEVILRCVPISNHLYFYWYRQILGQKVEFLVSFYNNEISEKSEIFDDQFSVERPDGSNFTLKIRSTKLEDSAMYFCASTGGGEGYTFGSGTRLTVV.